This T cell receptor beta chain was observed in a study of blood T cell repertoires in COVID-19. TCRdb keeps only in-frame clones here, not all; method: immunoSEQ multiplex PCR. The table has 150,000 to 200,000 clones, 60% to 85% seen once. V was cut by 1 base and J by 9 bases, with 17 bases left in between. There are 15 residues in the CDR3. The germline gives CDR1 SGHDN, CDR2 FVKESK. Material: peripheral blood. This chain joins TRBV14 and TRBJ2-3, with a tentative D call TRBD2 (5 bases). The sequence came from a man between 65 and 80 years old with acute or convalescent COVID-19. The CDR3 region has the DNA TGTGCCAGCAGCCAAGTCAGTAATAGCGCGGCGACGCAGTATTTT. Encoded protein: CASSQVSNSAATQYF.